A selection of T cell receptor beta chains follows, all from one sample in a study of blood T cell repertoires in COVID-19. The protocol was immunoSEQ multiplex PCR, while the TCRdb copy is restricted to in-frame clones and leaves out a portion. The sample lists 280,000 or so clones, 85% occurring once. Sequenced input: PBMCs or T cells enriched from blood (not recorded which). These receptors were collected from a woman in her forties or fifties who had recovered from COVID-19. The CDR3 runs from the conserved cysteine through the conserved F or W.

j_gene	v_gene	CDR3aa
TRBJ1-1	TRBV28	CASSTQGFGTEAFF
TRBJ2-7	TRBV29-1	CSVEATGSYEQYF
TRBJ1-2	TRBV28	CASTRGGTANYGYTF
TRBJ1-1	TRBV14	CASSVQGYTEAFF
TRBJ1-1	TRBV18	CASSPTGSTEAFF
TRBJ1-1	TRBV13	CASSSDRGWNTEAFF
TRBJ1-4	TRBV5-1	CASRGGVATNEKLFF
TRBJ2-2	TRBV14	CASSPIGRAGTGELFF
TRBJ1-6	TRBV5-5	CASSLAPDRSNSPLHF
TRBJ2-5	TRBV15	CATSRLGTGGETQYF
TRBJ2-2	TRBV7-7	CASSLGSGTNTGELFF
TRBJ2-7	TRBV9	CASSVGPTPGISYEQYF
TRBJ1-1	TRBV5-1	CASSVTGVSTEAFF
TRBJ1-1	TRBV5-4	CASSPRTESLRRAFF
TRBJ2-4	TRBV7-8	CASSLGGSRAKNIQYF
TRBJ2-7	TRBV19	CASSDDNYEQYF
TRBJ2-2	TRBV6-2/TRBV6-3	CASSHGATSGTGELFF
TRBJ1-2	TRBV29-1	CSVRLPGQLYGYTF
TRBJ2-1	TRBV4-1	CASSQDPGGGGEQFF
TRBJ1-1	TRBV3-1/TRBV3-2	CASSQGLNTEAFF
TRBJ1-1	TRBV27	CASSFTMNTEAFF
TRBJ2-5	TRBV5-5	CASSSTYNRRRDYETQYF
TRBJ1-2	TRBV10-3	CAISAGSGYGYTF
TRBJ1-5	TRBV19	CASSSGRGNNQPQHF
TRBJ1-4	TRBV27	CASSLRGNAEKLFF
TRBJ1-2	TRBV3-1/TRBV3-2	CASSQGSNYGYTF
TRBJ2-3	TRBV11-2	CASSLDRGPSGDTQYF
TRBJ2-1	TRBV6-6	CASSPTLGRRQGDYNEQFF